Sequencing of this TCR beta chain was carried out in a study of STAT3 mutations in large granular lymphocyte leukemia. General study results and limits: Clonal expansion was inferred from other time points because no sample existed at each clone's first appearance. After therapy, about 35% of the 18 patients switched clonotypes, all new clones STAT3 wild type. Every T-LGLL patient had at least one immunodominant TCRbeta clonotype.

The CDR3 has 14 amino acids. V lost 6 bases and J lost 7; bases outside the gene matches: 8. The V gene's germline CDR1 is SEHNR and CDR2 FQNEAQ (reference sequence). Regarding this clone: The antigen is not known.

Repertoires were generated with immunoSEQ multiplex PCR, while TCRdb's copy carries only in-frame clones and drops some. The sample records roughly 25,000 clones, about 95% being singletons. The sample consisted of peripheral blood mononuclear cells. The receptor comes from a man aged 35-49 years with T-cell large granular lymphocyte leukemia. Some clones in this sample may be carry-over from other donors' samples. The V gene is TRBV7-9, the J gene TRBJ1-4, with 7 positions matching TRBD1. CDR3 nucleotides: TGTGCCAGCAGGGGAGGGGGCTCCGGTGAAAAACTGTTTTTT. Translating gives CASRGGGSGEKLFF.